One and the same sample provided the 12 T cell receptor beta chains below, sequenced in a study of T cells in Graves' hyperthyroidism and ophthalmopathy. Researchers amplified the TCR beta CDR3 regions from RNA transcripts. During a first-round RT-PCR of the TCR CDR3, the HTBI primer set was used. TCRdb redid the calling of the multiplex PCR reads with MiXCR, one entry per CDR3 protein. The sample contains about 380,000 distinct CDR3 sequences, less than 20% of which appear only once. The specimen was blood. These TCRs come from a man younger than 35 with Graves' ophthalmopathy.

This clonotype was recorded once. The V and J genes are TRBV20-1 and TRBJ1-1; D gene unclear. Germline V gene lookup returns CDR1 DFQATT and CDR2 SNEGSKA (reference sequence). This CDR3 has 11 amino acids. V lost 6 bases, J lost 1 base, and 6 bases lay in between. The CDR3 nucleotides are TGCAGTGCCCTCCGGAACACTGAAGCTTTCTTT. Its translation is CSALRNTEAFF.

CDR3 amino acids: CASSPGLAYTGELFF. DNA of the CDR3: TGTGCCAGCAGTCCCGGACTAGCGTACACCGGGGAGCTGTTTTTT. The V and J genes are TRBV6-1 and TRBJ2-2; 9 bases fit TRBD2. In germline, CDR1 is MNHNS, CDR2 SASEGT. Trimming cost V 5 bases and J 3 bases; bases outside gene matches: 4. This CDR3 comprises 15 residues.

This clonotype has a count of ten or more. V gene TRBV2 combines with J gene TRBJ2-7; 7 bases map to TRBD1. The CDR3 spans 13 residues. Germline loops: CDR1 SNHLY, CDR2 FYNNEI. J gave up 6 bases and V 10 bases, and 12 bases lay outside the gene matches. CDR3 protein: CATLDRVGLEQYF. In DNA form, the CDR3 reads TGTGCCACCCTAGACAGGGTAGGTCTCGAGCAGTACTTC.

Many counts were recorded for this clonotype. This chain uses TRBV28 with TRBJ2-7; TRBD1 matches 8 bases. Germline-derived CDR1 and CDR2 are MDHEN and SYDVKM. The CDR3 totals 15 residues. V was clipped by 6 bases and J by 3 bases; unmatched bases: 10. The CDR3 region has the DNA TGTGCCAGCAGCCTCCGGGACAGGTTCGTCTACGAGCAGTACTTC. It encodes CASSLRDRFVYEQYF.

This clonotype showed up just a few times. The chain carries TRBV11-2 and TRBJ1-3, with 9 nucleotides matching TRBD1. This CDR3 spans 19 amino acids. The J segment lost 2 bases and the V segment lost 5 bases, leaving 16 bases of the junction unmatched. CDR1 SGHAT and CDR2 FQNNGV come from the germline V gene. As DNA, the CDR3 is TGTGCCAGCAGCCGGGGACGGGACAGGGTATCCTTCCCTGGAAACACCATATATTTT. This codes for CASSRGRDRVSFPGNTIYF.

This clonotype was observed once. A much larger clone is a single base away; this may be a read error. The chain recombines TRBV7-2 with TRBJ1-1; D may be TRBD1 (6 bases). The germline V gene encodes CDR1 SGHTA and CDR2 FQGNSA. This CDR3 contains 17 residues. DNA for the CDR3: TGTGCCAGCAGCTCCCAGAGGGACAAGCGCATGAACACTGAAGCTCTCTTT. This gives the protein CASSSQRDKRMNTEALF.

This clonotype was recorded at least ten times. This CDR3 reads CASSLGQGPSTDTQYF. The CDR3 DNA reads as TGTGCCAGCAGCTTGGGACAGGGTCCTAGCACAGATACGCAGTATTTT. J is TRBJ2-3 and V is TRBV5-8; 7 bases agree with TRBD1. The CDR3 runs to 16 residues. V shed 0 bases and J 0 bases; nucleotides not matched to a gene: 4. Looked up from germline, CDR1 is SGHTS and CDR2 is YDEGEE.

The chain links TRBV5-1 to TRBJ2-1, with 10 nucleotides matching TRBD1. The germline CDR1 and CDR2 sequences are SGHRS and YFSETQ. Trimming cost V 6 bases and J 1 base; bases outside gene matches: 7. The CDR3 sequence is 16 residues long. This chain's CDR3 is CASTRMGQGSYNEQFF. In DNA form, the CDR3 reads TGCGCCAGCACCCGTATGGGACAGGGGTCCTACAATGAGCAGTTCTTC.

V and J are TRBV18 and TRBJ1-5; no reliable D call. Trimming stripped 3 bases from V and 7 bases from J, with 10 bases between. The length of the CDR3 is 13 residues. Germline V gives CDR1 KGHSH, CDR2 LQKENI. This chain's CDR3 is CASSPSNPQPQHF. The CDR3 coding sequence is TGTGCCAGCTCACCCTCCAACCCCCAGCCCCAGCATTTT.

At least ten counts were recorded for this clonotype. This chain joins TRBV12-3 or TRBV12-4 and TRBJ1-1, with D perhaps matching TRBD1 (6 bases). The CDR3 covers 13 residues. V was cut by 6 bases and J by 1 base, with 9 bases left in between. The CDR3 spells CASRSQGNTEAFF. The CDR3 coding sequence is TGTGCCAGCAGGTCACAGGGGAACACTGAAGCTTTCTTT.

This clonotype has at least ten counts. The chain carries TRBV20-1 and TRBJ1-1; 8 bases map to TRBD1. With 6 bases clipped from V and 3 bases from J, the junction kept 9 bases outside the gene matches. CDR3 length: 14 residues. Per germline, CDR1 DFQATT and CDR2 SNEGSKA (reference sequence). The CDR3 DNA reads TGCAGTGCCACCCGACAGGGGCAACACACTGAAGCTTTCTTT. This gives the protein CSATRQGQHTEAFF.

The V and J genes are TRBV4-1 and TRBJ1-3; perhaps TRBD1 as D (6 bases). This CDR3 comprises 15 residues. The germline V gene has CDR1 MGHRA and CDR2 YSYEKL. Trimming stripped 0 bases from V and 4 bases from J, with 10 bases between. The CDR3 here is CASSQDAGDGNTIYF. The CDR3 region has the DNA TGCGCCAGCAGCCAAGACGCAGGGGACGGAAACACCATATATTTT.